Sample share makes the clone carrying this T cell receptor beta chain medium-sized. Its antigen is not known. A single record per CDR3 protein comes from TCRdb applying MiXCR to the RACE reads. The repertoire holds nearly 55,000 distinct CDR3 sequences, with over 9.5% as singletons. The germline gives CDR1 SGHKS, CDR2 YYEKEE (reference sequence). V lost 0 bases, J lost 8 bases, and 14 bases lay in between. This CDR3 has 15 amino acids. This sample stems from a study of human T cells and chemical hapten exposure. About the research overall: Patients, mostly women, had alopecia areata, alopecia totalis or alopecia universalis. Points from the study as a whole: With regard to DPC sensitization, TCRs above 1 in 1000 frequency did not change.

As for time point: patch test 2, 6 weeks after DPC sensitization. Treatment in this sample: therapeutic diphenylcyclopropenone sensitization with weekly scalp DPC. The clonotype originates from a woman aged 45-65 years with alopecia areata. Some clones in this sample may be carry-over from other donors' samples. The chain employs TRBV5-5 and TRBJ1-4; unclear D gene. Here the sequenced sample was whole blood, taken in connection with sensitization to the hapten diphenylcyclopropenone (DPC). CDR3: CASSLVMRSGEKLFF. The DNA of the CDR3 is TGTGCCAGCAGCTTGGTGATGCGCTCTGGAGAAAAACTGTTTTTT.